This TCR beta chain was sequenced in a study of blood T cell repertoires in COVID-19. This clone was counted only a few times. In germline, CDR1 is SGHTA, CDR2 FQGNSA. The CDR3 runs to 15 residues. V shed 5 bases and J 8 bases; nucleotides not matched to a gene: 9. Original analysis: How many nucleated cells were present was estimated from reference gene primer amplification. Assay used: immunoSEQ multiplex PCR; TCRdb lists only in-frame clones, some missing. Clone size and V and J calls were adopted from that table, with D and trimming inferred from the DNA. Among 190,000 or so clones listed, roughly 80% were seen once.

The material sequenced was PBMCs or T cells enriched from blood (not recorded which). The clonotype originates from a man in his forties or fifties who had recovered from COVID-19. This chain uses TRBV7-2 with TRBJ1-6; 7 bases match TRBD1. CDR3 region: CASSPRTGRDSPLHF. The CDR3 DNA follows: TGTGCCAGCAGCCCGAGGACAGGCAGGGATTCACCCCTCCACTTT.